Described below is a single T cell receptor beta chain sequence and its context. Its matching antigen is unknown. Different DNA sequences within this sample yield the same CDR3. This sample was included in a study of cytomegalovirus exposure and HLA in healthy donors. Study as a whole: An analysis done earlier identified 120 million or so unique TCR beta sequences from about 179 million T cells. Study-level points and caveats: The investigators catalogued some 150 TCR beta chains as cytomegalovirus-associated.

The CDR3 consists of 13 residues. Germline values: CDR1 KGHSH, CDR2 LQKENI. After removal of 2 bases from V and 5 bases from J, the junction contained 0 bases not matched to a gene. Amplification used 60 Vbeta primers and 13 Jbeta primers. The assay was immunoSEQ multiplex PCR, and TCRdb's table has in-frame clones only and misses some. The sample has about 180,000 clones, roughly 87% seen once. Each donor was healthy, and each was a bone marrow donor. This receptor was taken from a man in his forties in good health and CMV-seronegative. J is TRBJ1-2 and V is TRBV18; 9 nucleotides align to TRBD1. Sequencing input: PBMCs. For the CDR3, the DNA is TGTGCCAGCTCACCAGGGACAGGGTATGGCTACACCTTC. Protein: CASSPGTGYGYTF.